This T cell receptor (beta chain) stems from a study of radiotherapy plus CTLA-4 blockade in lung cancer listed by TCRdb under 2018. As for the study more broadly: Objective responses were observed in approximately 19% of enrolled patients, and disease control was achieved in approximately 29%. Summary of the overall study and its limitations: After treatment with radiotherapy and ipilimumab, TCR clones that came from tumors expanded in the peripheral blood. The strongest predictors of response, as reported, were early dynamic changes in blood T cell clones along with a rise in serum interferon-beta after radiation.

The germline V gene yields SGHRS for CDR1 and YFSETQ for CDR2. V is trimmed back by 4 bases and J by 5 bases, and the junction contains 7 bases that no gene match accounts for. From the cysteine up to the phenylalanine, the CDR3 has a length of 15 residues. Left in the record is the CDR3 DNA by itself, 45 bases read in frame from the first base. In this study, focal radiation therapy paired with CTLA-4 blockade (ipilimumab) was tested in patients who had chemo-refractory metastatic non-small-cell lung cancer. About this clone: Its cognate antigen has yet to be identified. No much larger clone exists at a distance of one base, and base qualities are not known.

The receptor library was made with the immunoSEQ multiplex PCR assay. TCRdb took over this immuneACCESS table, retaining in-frame rearrangements with V and J assigned. Such tables are incomplete; in checked studies, under half of the missing clones stem from an unresolved V gene, and the remainder is unexplained. The sample table holds 70,000 to 90,000 clones, of which 84% were seen once. Of the sample, approximately 0.8% is held by the ten largest clones. The sample consisted of peripheral blood, taken from a patient treated with radiotherapy plus ipilimumab. The TCR sequence derives from a human donor with non-small cell lung cancer who had stable disease on radiotherapy plus ipilimumab. This chain is built from TRBV5-1 and TRBJ2-7, and TRBD1 aligns with 12 junction nucleotides. The nucleotides are TGCGCCAGCAGCGTCCAGGGACAGGGGGCGGACGAGCAGTACTTC. Translated, it reads CASSVQGQGADEQYF.